This T cell receptor beta chain emerged from a study of T cell responses to AZD1222 COVID-19 vaccine. Broader study findings: Distributed over spike, vaccine-associated CD4 TCRs predominated at 160-218 and 743-854. Only a handful of AZD1222 recipients were seropositive at baseline. Clonal diversity was possibly underestimated, and white British individuals and females predominated among donors.

Note on this clone: As yet, its antigen is unknown.

Produced via immunoSEQ multiplex PCR; TCRdb's table is partial and in-frame only. The data contain about 140,000 clones, around 90% of them seen just once; the ten biggest clones take up under 2%. This CDR3 comprises 13 residues. Germline-derived CDR1 and CDR2 are MNHEY and SVGAGI. Deletions cut 8 bases from V and 2 bases from J, with 10 bases between. This sequence was found in an adult in good health. V and J are TRBV6-5 and TRBJ1-5; D gene uncertain. The specimen was peripheral blood, collected on day 0 of AZD1222 vaccination. The CDR3 DNA follows: TGTGCCAGCGGGTCGGAGGGCAATCAGCCCCAGCATTTT. Translating it yields CASGSEGNQPQHF.